The clone carrying this TCR beta chain was seen many times. This record belongs to a study of regulatory T cells in long-lasting Graves disease. Building the TCR beta libraries relied on iRepertoire HTBI primers, and CDR3 regions underwent Arm-PCR. TCRdb fed the multiplex PCR reads into MiXCR, producing one record per CDR3 protein. The sample consists of 300,000 to 500,000 distinct CDR3 sequences, less than 25% of them appearing once. The time point is: persistent/refractory GD, antithyroid drugs over 5 years with positive TRAb. Scientists built the TCR library using RNA that was extracted from PBMCs. Sequenced material: peripheral blood mononuclear cells (PBMCs), taken when the disease was refractory, from a patient treated with antithyroid drugs. The receptor's source is a female donor with Graves disease.

CDR3 DNA: TGTGCCAGCAGACCTAGCGGGAGAGGCGAGCAGTACTTC. This codes for CASRPSGRGEQYF. This chain connects TRBV6-1 to TRBJ2-7; 10 bases map to TRBD2. Germline loops: CDR1 MNHNS, CDR2 SASEGT. J gave up 6 bases and V 6 bases, and 5 bases lay outside the gene matches. This CDR3 is built from 13 residues.